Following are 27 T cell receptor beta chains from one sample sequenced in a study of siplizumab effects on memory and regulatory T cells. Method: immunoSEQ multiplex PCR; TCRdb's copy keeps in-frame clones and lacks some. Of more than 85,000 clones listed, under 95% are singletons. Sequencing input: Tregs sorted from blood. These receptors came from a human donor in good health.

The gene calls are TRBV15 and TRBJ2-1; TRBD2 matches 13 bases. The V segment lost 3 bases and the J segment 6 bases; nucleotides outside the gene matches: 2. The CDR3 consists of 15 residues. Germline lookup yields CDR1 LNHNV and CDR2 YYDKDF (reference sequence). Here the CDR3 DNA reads TGTGCCACCAGCAGGGGACTAGCGGGGCGCAATGAGCAGTTCTTC. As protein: CATSRGLAGRNEQFF.

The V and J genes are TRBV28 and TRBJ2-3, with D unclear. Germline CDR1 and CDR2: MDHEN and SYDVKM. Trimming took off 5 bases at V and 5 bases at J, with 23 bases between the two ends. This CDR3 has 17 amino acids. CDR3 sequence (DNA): TGTGCCAGCAGTGCTATAGGAAGCCCCGGCCCCCGAGATACGCAGTATTTT. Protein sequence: CASSAIGSPGPRDTQYF.

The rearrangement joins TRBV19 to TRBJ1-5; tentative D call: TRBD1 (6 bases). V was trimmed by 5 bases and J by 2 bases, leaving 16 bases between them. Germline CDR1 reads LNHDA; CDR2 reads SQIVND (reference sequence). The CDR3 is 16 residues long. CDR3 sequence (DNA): TGTGCCAGTAGTGTGGGAAGGGGGGTGGGCAATCAGCCCCAGCATTTT. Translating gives CASSVGRGVGNQPQHF.

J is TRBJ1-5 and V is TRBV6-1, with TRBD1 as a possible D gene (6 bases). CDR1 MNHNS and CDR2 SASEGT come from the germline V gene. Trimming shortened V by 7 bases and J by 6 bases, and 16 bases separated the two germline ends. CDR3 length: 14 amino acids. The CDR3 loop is CASTPYGTIQPQHF. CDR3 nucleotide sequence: TGTGCCAGCACCCCTTATGGGACAATTCAGCCCCAGCATTTT.

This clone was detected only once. The CDR3 spells CASSLEWTASPLHF. In DNA form, the CDR3 reads TGTGCCAGCAGCTTAGAGTGGACAGCATCACCCCTCCACTTT. The chain links TRBV7-8 to TRBJ1-6; the D gene is possibly TRBD1 (6 bases). This CDR3 comprises 14 residues. Germline CDR1 and CDR2: SGHVS and FQNEAQ. V was shortened by 1 base and J by 10 bases, with 11 bases between the two germline ends.

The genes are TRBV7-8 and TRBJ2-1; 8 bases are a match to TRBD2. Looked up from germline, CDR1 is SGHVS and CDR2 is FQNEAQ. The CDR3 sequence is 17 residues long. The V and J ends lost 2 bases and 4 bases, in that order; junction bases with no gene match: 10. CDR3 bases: TGTGCCAGCAGCTTAATACAGTCTAGCGGGTCTTACAATGAGCAGTTCTTC. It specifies CASSLIQSSGSYNEQFF. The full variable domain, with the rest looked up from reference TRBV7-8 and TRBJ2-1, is GAGVSQSPRYKVAKRGQDVALRCDPISGHVSLFWYQQALGQGPEFLTYFQNEAQLDKSGLPSDRFFAERPEGSVSTLKIQRTQQEDSAVYLCASSLIQSSGSYNEQFFGPGTRLTVL.

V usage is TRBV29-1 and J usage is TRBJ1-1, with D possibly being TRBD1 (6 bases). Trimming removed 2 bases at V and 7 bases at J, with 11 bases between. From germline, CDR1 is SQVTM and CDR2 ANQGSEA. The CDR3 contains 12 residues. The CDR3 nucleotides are TGCAGCGTTGAAACCGACAGGTATGAAGCTTTCTTT. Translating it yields CSVETDRYEAFF.

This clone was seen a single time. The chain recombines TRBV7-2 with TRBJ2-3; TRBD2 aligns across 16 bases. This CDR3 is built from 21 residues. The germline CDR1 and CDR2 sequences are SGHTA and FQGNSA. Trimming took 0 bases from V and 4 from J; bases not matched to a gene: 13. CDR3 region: CASSLAGTSGRALTSADTQYF. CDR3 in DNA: TGTGCCAGCAGCTTAGCTGGGACTAGCGGGAGGGCCCTCACGTCAGCAGATACGCAGTATTTT. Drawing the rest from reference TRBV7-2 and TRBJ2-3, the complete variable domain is GAGVSQSPSNKVTEKGKDVELRCDPISGHTALYWYRQSLGQGLEFLIYFQGNSAPDKSGLPSDRFSAERTGGSVSTLTIQRTQQEDSAVYLCASSLAGTSGRALTSADTQYFGPGTRLTVL.

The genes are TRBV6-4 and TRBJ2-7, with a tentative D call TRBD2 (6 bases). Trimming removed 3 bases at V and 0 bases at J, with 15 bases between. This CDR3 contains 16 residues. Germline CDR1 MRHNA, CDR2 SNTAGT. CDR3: CASSEIRDSNSYEQYF. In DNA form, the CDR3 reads TGTGCCAGCAGTGAGATTCGGGACTCCAACTCCTACGAGCAGTACTTC.

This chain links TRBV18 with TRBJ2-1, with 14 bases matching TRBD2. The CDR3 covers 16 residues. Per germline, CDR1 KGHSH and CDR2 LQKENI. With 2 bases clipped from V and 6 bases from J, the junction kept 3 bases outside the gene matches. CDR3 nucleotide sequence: TGTGCCAGCTCACCAGGGACTAGCGGGAGCATCAATGAGCAGTTCTTC. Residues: CASSPGTSGSINEQFF.

The CDR3 region is CASSRTSGETQYF. The CDR3 DNA is TGTGCCAGCAGCCGGACTAGCGGGGAGACCCAGTACTTC. The chain recombines TRBV11-3 with TRBJ2-5; 11 bases match TRBD2. The CDR3 loop spans 13 amino acids. CDR1 is SGHNT and CDR2 is YENEEA in the germline V gene. V trimming: 5 bases; J trimming: 5 bases; junction bases outside the gene matches: 1.

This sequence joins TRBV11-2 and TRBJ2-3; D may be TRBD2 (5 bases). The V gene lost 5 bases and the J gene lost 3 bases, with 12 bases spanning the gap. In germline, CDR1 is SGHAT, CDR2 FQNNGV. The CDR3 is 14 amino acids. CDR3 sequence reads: CASSPGLTTDTQYF. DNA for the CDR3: TGTGCCAGCAGCCCCGGACTGACGACAGATACGCAGTATTTT.

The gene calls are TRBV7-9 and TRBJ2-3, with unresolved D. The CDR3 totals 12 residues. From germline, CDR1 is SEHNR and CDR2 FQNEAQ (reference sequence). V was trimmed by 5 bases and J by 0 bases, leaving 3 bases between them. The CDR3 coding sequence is TGTGCCAGCAGCGTGAGCACAGATACGCAGTATTTT. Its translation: CASSVSTDTQYF.

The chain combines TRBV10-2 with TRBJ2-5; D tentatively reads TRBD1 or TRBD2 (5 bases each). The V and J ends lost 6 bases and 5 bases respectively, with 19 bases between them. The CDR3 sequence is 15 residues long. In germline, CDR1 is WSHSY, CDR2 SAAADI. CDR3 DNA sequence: TGCGCCAGCAGGCCCTTAGGGACCGCTGGGGAGACCCAGTACTTC. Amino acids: CASRPLGTAGETQYF.

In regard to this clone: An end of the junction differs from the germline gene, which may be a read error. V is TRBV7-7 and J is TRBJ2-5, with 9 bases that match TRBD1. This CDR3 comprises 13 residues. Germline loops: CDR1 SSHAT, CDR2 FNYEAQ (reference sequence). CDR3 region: CASSLGQGETQYF. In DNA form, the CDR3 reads TGTGCTAGCAGCTTAGGACAGGGGGAGACCCAGTACTTC. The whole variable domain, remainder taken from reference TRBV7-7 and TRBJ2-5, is GAGVSQSPRYKVTKRGQDVTLRCDPISSHATLYWYQQALGQGPEFLTYFNYEAQPDKSGLPSDRFSAERPEGSISTLTIQRTEQRDSAMYRCASSLGQGETQYFGPGTRLLVL.

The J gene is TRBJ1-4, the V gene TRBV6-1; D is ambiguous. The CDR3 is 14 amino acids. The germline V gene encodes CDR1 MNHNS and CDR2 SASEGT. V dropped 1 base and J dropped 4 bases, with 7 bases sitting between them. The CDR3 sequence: CASSEGRINEKLFF. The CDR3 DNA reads TGTGCCAGCAGTGAAGGGCGGATTAATGAAAAACTGTTTTTT.

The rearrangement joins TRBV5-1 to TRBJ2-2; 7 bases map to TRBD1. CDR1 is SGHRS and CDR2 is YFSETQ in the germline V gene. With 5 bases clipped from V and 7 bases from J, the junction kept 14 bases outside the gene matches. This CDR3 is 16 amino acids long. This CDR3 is CASSSNDRVPRGELFF. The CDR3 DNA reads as TGCGCCAGCAGTTCTAACGACAGGGTACCGCGCGGGGAGCTGTTTTTT.

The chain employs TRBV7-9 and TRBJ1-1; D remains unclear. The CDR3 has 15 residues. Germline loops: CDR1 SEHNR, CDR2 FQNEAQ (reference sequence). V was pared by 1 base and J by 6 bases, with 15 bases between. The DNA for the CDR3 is TGTGCCAGCAGCTTAGGCGTAGTCAGGAATTCTGAAGCTTTCTTT. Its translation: CASSLGVVRNSEAFF.

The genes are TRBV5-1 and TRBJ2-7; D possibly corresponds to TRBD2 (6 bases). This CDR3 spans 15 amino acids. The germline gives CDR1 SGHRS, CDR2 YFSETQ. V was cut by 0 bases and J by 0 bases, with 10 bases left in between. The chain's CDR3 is CASSLAAGLSYEQYF. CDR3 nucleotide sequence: TGCGCCAGCAGCTTGGCCGCGGGACTCTCCTACGAGCAGTACTTC.

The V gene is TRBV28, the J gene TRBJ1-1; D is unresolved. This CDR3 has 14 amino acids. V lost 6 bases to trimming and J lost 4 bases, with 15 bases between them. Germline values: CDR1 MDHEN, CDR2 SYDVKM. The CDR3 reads CASSPILIGTEAFF. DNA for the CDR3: TGTGCCAGCAGCCCGATCCTTATAGGCACTGAAGCTTTCTTT.

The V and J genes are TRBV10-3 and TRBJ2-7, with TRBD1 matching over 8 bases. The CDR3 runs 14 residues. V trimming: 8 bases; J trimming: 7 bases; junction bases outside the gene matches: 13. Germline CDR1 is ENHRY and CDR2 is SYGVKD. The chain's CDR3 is CAIAWGQAAREQYF. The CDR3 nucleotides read TGTGCCATCGCCTGGGGACAGGCGGCACGGGAGCAGTACTTC.

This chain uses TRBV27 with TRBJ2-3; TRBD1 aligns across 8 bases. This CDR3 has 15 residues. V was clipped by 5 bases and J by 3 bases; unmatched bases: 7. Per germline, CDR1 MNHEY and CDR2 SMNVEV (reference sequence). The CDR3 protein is CASSPQGGATDTQYF. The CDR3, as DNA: TGTGCCAGCAGTCCACAGGGGGGTGCTACAGATACGCAGTATTTT.

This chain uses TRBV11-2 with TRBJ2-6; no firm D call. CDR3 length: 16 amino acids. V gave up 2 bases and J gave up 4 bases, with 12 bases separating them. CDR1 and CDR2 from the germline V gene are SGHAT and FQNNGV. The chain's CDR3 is CASSLMMVSGANVLTF. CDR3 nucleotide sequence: TGTGCCAGCAGCTTAATGATGGTTTCCGGGGCCAACGTCCTGACTTTC.

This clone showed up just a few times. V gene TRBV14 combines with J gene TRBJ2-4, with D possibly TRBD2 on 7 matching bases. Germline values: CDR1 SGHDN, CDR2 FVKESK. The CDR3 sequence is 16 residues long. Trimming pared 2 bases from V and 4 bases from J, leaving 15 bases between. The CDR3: CASSQFRGAVKNIQYF. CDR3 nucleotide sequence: TGTGCCAGCAGCCAATTCCGGGGGGCCGTTAAAAACATTCAGTACTTC.

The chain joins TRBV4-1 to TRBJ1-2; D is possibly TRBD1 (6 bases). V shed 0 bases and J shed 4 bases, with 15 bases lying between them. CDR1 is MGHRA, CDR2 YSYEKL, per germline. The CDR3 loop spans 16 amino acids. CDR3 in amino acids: CASSQDLGTIVYGYTF. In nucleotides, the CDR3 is TGCGCCAGCAGCCAAGATCTTGGGACAATCGTCTATGGCTACACCTTC.

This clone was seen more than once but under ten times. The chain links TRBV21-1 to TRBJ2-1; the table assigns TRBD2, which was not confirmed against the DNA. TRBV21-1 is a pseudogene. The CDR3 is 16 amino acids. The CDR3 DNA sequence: TGTGCCAGCATCATGGACTGGAGGGAGGACGGGAATGAGCAGTTCTTC. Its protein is CASIMDWREDGNEQFF.

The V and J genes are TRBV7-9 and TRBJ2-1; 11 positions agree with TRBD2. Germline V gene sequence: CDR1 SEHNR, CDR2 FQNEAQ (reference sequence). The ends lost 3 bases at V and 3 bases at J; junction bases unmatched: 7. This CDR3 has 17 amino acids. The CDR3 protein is CASSFLAGGPSYNEQFF. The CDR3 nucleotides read TGTGCCAGCAGCTTCTTAGCGGGAGGGCCAAGCTACAATGAGCAGTTCTTC.